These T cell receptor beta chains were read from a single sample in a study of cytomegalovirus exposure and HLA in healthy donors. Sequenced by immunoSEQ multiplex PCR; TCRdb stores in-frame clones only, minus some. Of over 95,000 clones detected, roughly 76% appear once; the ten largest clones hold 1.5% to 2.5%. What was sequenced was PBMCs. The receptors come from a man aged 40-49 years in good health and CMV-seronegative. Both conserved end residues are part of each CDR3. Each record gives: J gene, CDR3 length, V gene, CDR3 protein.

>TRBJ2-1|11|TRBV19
CATQRGLVQFF
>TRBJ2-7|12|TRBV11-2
CASSLAGYEQYF
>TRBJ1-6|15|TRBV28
CASSLGTGGSTPLHF
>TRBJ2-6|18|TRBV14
CASSPLTGAGSGANVLTF
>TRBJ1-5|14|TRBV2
CASSGGGEGQPQHF
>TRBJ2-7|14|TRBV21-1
CASSKRDRGGEQYF
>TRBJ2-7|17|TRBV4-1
CASSQSALGTGGYEQYF
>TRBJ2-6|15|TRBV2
CASRGDFSGANVLTF
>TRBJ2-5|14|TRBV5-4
CASSLRQGLETQYF
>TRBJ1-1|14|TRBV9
CASSVGGTNTEAFF
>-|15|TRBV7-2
CASSLQQGPSAEQYF
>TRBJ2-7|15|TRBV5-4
CASSLRTSGGDEQYF
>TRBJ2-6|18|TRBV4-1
CASSQDQDSSSGANVLTF
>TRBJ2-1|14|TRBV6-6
CASSYPGGGREQFF
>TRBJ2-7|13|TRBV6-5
CASTDRAGREQYF
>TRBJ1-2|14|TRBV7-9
CASSLDTRSYGYTF
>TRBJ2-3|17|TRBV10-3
CAISESFGSARTDTQYF
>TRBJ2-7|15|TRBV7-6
CASSLDLSGGYEQYF
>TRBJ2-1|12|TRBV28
CASMRSYNEQFF
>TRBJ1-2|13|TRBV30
CAWSVSAGYGYTF
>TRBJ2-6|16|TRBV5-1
CASSWTASSGANVLTF
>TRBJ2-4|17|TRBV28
CASSPRPFKLTKNIQYF
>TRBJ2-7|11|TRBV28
CASSLGSEQYF
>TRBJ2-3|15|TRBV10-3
CAISDTGGSTDTQYF
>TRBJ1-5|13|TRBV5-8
CASSLDRNQPQHF
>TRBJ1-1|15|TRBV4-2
CASSQDRELNTEAFF
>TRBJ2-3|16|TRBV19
CASSIGELLRGDTQYF
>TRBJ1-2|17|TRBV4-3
CASPNMAGGEGNYGYTF
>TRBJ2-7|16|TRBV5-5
CASSLWTETGRDEQYF
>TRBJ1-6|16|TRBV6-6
CASSYSVTGAHSPLHF
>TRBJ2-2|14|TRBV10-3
CAIRRDSNTGELFF
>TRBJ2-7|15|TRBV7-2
CASSRTSGRSYEQYF
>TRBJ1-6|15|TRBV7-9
CASSLGRPQSSPLHF
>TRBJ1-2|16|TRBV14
CASSQLGGQAYYGYTF
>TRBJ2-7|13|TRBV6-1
CASSVQTVYEQYF
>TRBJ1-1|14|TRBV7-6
CASSFKGRGTEAFF
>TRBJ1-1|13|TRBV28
CASRQGGNTEAFF
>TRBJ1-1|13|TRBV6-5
CASSRVEGTEAFF
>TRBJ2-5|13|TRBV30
CAWSAGGKETQYF
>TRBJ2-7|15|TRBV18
CASSPRTGEYNEQYF
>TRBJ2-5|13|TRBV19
CASGTGPQETQYF
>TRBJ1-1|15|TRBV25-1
CASSDLRGANTEAFF
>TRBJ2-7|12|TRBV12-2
CASRLFRFTGDF
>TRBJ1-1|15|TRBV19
CAASLRGRGNTEAFF
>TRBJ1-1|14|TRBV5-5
CASSPSWANTEAFF
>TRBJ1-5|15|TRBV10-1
CASRTGTGGNQPQHF
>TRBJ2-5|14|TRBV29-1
CSVDWGPDLETQYF
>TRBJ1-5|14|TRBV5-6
CASSLQAHVQPQHF
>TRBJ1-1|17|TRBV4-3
CASSHDPGQLKNTEAFF
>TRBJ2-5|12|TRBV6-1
CASSELLETQYF
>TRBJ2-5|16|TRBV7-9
CASSLRFEGIRETQYF